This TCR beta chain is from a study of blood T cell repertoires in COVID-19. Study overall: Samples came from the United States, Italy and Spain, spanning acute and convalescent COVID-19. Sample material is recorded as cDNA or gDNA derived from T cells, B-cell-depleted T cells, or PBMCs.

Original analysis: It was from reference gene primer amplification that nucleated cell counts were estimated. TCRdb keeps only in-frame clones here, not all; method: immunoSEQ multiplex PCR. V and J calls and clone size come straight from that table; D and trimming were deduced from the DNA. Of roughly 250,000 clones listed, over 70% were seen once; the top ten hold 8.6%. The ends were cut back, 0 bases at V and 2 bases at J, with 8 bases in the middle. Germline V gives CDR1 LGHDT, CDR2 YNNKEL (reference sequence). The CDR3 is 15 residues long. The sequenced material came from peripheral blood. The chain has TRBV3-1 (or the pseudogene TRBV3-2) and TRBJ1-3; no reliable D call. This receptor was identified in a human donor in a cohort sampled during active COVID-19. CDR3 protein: CASSQDRIAGNTIYF. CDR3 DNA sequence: TGTGCCAGCAGCCAAGATCGAATAGCTGGAAACACCATATATTTT.